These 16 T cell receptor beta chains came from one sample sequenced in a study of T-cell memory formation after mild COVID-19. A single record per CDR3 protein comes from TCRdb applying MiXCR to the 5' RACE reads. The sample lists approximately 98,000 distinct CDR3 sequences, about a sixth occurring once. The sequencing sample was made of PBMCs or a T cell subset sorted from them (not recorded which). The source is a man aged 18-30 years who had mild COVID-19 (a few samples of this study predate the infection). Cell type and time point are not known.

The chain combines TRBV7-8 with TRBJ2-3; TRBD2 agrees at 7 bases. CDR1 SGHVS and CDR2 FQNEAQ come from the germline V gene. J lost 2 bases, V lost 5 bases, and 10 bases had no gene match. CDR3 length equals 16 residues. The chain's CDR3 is CASSVSGAGLTDTQYF. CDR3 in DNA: TGTGCCAGCAGCGTCAGCGGGGCGGGCCTCACAGATACGCAGTATTTT.

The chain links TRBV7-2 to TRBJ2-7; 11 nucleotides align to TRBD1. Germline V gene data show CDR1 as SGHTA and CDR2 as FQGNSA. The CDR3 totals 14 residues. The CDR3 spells CASSRTGGSYEQYV. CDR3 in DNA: TGTGCCAGCAGTCGGACAGGGGGCTCGTACGAGCAGTACGTA.

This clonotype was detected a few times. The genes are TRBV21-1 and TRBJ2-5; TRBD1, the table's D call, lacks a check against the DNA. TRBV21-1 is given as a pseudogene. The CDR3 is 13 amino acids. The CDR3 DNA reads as TGTGCCAGCAGCTTCTTTAAGGGGGAGACCCAGTACTTC. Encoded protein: CASSFFKGETQYF.

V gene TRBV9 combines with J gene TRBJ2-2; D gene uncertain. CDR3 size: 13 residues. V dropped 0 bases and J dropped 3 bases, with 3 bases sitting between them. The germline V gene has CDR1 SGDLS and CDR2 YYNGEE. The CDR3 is CASSVVDTGELFF. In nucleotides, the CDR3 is TGTGCCAGCAGCGTAGTCGACACCGGGGAGCTGTTTTTT.

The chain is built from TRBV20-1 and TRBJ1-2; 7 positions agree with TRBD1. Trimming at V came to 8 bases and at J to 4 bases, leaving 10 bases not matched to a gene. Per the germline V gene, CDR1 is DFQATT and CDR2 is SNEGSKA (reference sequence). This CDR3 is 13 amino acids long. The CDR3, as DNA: TGCAGTACCTCAAGGGGGCTCCTCTATGGCTACACCTTC. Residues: CSTSRGLLYGYTF.

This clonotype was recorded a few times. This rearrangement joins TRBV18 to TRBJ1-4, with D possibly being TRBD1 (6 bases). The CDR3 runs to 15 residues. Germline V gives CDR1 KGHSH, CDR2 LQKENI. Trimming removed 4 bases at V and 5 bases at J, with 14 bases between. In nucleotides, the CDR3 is TGTGCCAGCTCACTGATTCAGGGGCCAAATGAAAAACTGTTTTTT. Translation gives CASSLIQGPNEKLFF.

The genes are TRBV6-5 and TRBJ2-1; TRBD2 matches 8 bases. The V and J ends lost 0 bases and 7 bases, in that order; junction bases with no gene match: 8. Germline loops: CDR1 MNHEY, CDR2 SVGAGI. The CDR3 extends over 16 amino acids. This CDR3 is CASSYSWAGGLNEQFF. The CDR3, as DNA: TGTGCCAGCAGTTACTCTTGGGCGGGGGGTCTAAATGAGCAGTTCTTC.

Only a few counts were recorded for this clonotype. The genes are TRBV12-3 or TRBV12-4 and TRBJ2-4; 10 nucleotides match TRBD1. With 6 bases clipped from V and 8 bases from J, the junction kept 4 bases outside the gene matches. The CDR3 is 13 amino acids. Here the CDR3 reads CASSETGGYIQYF. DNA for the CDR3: TGTGCCAGCAGCGAGACAGGGGGCTACATTCAGTACTTC.

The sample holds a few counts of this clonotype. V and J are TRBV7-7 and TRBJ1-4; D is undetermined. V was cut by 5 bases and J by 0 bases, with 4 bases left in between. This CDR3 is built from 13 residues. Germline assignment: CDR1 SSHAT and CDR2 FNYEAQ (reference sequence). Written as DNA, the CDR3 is TGTGCCAGCAGCCCTGCAACTAATGAAAAACTGTTTTTT. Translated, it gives CASSPATNEKLFF.

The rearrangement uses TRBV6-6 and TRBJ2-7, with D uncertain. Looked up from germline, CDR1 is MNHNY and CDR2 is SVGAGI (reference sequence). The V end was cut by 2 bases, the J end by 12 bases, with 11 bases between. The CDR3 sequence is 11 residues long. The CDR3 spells CASSYELGMYF. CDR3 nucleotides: TGTGCCAGCAGTTACGAACTGGGAATGTACTTC.

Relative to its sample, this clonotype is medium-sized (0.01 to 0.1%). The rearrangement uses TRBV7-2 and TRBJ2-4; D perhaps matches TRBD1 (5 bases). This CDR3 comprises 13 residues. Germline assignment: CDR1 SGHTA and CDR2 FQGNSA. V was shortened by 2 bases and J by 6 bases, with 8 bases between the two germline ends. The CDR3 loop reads CASSLQGGNIQYF. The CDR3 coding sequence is TGTGCCAGCAGCTTACAGGGTGGAAACATTCAGTACTTC.

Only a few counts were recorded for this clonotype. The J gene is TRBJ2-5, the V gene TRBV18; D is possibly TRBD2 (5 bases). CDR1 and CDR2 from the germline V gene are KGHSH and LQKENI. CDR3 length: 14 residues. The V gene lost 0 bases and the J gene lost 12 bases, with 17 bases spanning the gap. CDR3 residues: CASSPPPGNKGKYF. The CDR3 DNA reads TGTGCCAGCTCACCACCCCCCGGGAACAAGGGCAAGTACTTC.

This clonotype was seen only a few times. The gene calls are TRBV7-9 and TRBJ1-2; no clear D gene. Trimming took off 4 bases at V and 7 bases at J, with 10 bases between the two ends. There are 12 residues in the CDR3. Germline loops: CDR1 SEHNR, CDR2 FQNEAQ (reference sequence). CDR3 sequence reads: CASSSENGGYTF. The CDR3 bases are TGTGCCAGCAGCTCCGAGAATGGTGGCTACACCTTC.

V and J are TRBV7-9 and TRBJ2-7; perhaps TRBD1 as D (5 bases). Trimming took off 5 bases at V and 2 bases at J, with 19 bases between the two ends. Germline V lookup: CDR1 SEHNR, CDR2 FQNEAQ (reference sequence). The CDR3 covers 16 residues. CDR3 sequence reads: CASSPRGGAKPYEQYF. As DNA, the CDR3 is TGTGCCAGCAGCCCAAGGGGTGGGGCCAAACCCTACGAGCAGTACTTC.

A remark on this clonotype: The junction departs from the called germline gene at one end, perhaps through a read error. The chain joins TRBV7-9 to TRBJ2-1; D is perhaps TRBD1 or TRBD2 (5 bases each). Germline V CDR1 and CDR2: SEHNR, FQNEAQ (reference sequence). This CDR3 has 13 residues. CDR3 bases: TGTGCCAGCAGCGTAGCTATGGGGGATGAGCAGTTCTTC. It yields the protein CASSVAMGDEQFF.

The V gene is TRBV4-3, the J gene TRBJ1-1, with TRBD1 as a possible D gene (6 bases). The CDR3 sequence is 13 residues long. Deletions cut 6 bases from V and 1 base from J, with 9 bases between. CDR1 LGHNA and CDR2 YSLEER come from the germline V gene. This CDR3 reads CASRVTGNTEAFF. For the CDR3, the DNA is TGCGCCAGCAGAGTGACAGGGAACACTGAAGCTTTCTTT.